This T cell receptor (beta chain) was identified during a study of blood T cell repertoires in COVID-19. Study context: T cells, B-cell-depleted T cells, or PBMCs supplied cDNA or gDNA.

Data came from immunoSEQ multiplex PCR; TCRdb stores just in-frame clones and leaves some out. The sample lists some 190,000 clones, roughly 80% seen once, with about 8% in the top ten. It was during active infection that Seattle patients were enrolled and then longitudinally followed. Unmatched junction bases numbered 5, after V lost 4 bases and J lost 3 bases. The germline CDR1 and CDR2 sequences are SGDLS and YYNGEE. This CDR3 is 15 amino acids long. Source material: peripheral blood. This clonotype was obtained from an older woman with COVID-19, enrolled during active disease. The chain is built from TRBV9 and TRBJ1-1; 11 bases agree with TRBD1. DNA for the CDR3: TGTGCCAGCAGCAGAGGACAGGGGGCGGACACTGAAGCTTTCTTT. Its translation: CASSRGQGADTEAFF.